Below, one T cell receptor beta chain is given with its context. This entry belongs to a study of blood T cell repertoires in COVID-19. With 4 bases clipped from V and 0 bases from J, the junction kept 6 bases outside the gene matches. The V gene's germline CDR1 is KGHSH and CDR2 LQKENI. CDR3 size: 16 residues. Some clones are missing from TCRdb's copy, which holds only in-frame ones; the method was immunoSEQ multiplex PCR. Of about 290,000 clones in the sample, 75% to 90% were seen once. The chain uses TRBV18 and TRBJ1-1, with 9 bases identical to TRBD1. The clonotype was recovered from a woman aged 40 to 50 who had recovered from COVID-19. Material for sequencing was PBMCs or T cells enriched from blood (not recorded which). The CDR3 here is CASSLHRGLMNTEAFF. Written as DNA, the CDR3 is TGTGCCAGCTCACTACACAGGGGGCTGATGAACACTGAAGCTTTCTTT.